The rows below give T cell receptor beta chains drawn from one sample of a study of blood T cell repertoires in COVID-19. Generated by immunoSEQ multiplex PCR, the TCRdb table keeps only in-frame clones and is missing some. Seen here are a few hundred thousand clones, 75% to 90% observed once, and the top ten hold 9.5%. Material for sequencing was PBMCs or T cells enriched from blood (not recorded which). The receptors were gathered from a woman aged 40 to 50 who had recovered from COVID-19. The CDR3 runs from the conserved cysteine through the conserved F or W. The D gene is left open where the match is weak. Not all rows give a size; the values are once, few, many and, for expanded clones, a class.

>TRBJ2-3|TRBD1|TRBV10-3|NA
TGTGCCATCAGTGAAGGGACAGATCGCACAGATACGCAGTATTTT
CAISEGTDRTDTQYF
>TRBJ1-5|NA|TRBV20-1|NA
TGCAGTGCTAGTGGCAGGGGTGGTCAGCCCCAGCATTTT
CSASGRGGQPQHF
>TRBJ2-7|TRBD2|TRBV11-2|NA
TGTGCCAGCAGGCAGACTAGCGGGAGCTACGAGCAGTACTTC
CASRQTSGSYEQYF
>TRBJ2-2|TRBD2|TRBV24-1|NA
TGTGCCACCAGTGACCCCGGGACTAGCGGGAGTACCGGGGAGCTGTTTTTT
CATSDPGTSGSTGELFF
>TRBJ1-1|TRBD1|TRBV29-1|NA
TGCAGCGTTGAGAAACAGGGGCACACTGAAGCTTTCTTT
CSVEKQGHTEAFF
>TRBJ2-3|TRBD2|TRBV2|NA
TGTGCCAGCAGACTAGCGGGGGGGTATACAGATACGCAGTATTTT
CASRLAGGYTDTQYF
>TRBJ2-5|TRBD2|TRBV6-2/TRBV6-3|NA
TGTGCCAGCAGCCTCAACGGACTAGCGGGGGTCTGGTCGCAAGAGACCCAGTACTTC
CASSLNGLAGVWSQETQYF
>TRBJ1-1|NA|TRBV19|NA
TGTGCCAGTAGTATAGGGGCAGGGGAGGGCACTGAAGCTTTCTTT
CASSIGAGEGTEAFF
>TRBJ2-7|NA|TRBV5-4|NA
TGTGCCAGCAGCTTGGTGGGAGTAGCGGCCTACGAGCAGTACTTC
CASSLVGVAAYEQYF
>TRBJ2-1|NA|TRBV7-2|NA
TGTGCCAGCAGCTCACAGCCGACAGGAAGTAAAAATGAGCAGTTCTTC
CASSSQPTGSKNEQFF
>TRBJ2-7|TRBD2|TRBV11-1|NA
TGTGCCAGCAGTCCAAGGAGCGGGGGGGCCCGGAACGAGCAGTACTTC
CASSPRSGGARNEQYF
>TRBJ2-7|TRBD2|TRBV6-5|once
TGTGCCAGCAGCTCCACTAGCGGGCAGACGGACGAGCAGTACTTC
CASSSTSGQTDEQYF
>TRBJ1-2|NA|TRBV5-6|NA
TGTGCCAGCAGCAATCCAGACCTAGGGGGCTATGGCTACACCTTC
CASSNPDLGGYGYTF
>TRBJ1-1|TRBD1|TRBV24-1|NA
TGTGCCACCAGTCAGACAGGGGATTTCGATGAAGCTTTCTTT
CATSQTGDFDEAFF
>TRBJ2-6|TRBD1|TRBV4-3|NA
TGCGCCAGCAGCCAGGGGACAGGGAACTCTGGGGCCAACGTCCTGACTTTC
CASSQGTGNSGANVLTF
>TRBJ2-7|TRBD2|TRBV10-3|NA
TGTGCCATCAGTGGAATTAGCGGGGCCACCTCCTACGAGCAGTACTTC
CAISGISGATSYEQYF
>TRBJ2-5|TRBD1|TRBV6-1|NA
TGTGCCAGCAGTGAAGAGGCAGGGGGCTGGGAGACCCAGTACTTC
CASSEEAGGWETQYF
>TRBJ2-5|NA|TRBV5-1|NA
TGCGCCAGCAGCTTGGCAGGGGCCCACCAAGAGACCCAGTACTTC
CASSLAGAHQETQYF
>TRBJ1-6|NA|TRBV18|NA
TGTGCCAGCTCACCCCTGGGGGGGACCAATTCACCCCTCCACTTT
CASSPLGGTNSPLHF
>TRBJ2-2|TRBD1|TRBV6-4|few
TGTGCCAGCAGTGACTCAATGGCAGGGGGTCTTCACACCGGGGAGCTGTTTTTT
CASSDSMAGGLHTGELFF
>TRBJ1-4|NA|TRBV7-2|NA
TGTGCCAGCAGCCCCCCCCAGGGGCGTAATGAAAAACTGTTTTTT
CASSPPQGRNEKLFF
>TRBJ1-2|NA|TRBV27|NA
TGTGCCAGCAGTCCCTCGGGGGGGGCGCGAGGCTACACCTTC
CASSPSGGARGYTF
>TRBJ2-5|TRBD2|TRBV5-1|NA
TGCGCCAGCAGCTTAGGGACTACTCAAGAGACCCAGTACTTC
CASSLGTTQETQYF
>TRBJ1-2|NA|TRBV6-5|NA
TGTGCCAGCAGTTACTCCACAGGGCCTTGGGGCTATGGCTACACCTTC
CASSYSTGPWGYGYTF